What follows are 23 T cell receptor beta chains derived from one specimen sequenced in a study of spatial heterogeneity in lung cancer. A single record per CDR3 protein comes from TCRdb applying MiXCR to the 5' RACE reads. The table records tens of thousands of distinct CDR3 sequences, 19% of them present only once. Documented time point: blood at routine non-recurrence follow-up after resection. The source was PBMCs, collected at follow-up. The receptors originated from a male donor with early-stage non-small cell lung cancer.

This chain uses TRBV7-8 with TRBJ1-1; D gene ambiguous. The germline CDR1 and CDR2 sequences are SGHVS and FQNEAQ. Trimming stripped 3 bases from V and 1 base from J, with 9 bases between. The length of the CDR3 is 14 residues. The CDR3 DNA sequence: TGTGCCAGCAGCTTTATGGGATCGAACACTGAAGCTTTCTTT. It yields the protein CASSFMGSNTEAFF. The variable domain in full, completed from reference TRBV7-8 and TRBJ1-1, reads GAGVSQSPRYKVAKRGQDVALRCDPISGHVSLFWYQQALGQGPEFLTYFQNEAQLDKSGLPSDRFFAERPEGSVSTLKIQRTQQEDSAVYLCASSFMGSNTEAFFGQGTRLTVV.

This clonotype has only a few counts. The V call is TRBV6-1, the J call TRBJ2-1; 7 bases match TRBD1. Germline V gives CDR1 MNHNS, CDR2 SASEGT. After removal of 5 bases from V and 8 bases from J, the junction contained 9 bases not matched to a gene. The CDR3 extends over 14 amino acids. CDR3 amino acids: CASSYETGRHEQFF. DNA for the CDR3: TGTGCCAGCAGTTACGAGACAGGGCGTCATGAGCAGTTCTTC.

The V and J genes are TRBV2 and TRBJ1-3; unclear D gene. The germline V and J ends were trimmed by 2 bases and 2 bases, with 10 bases remaining between them. The germline CDR1 and CDR2 sequences are SNHLY and FYNNEI. CDR3 length equals 15 residues. CDR3 region: CASSEMDLAGNTIYF. The CDR3 region has the DNA TGTGCCAGCAGTGAAATGGATCTGGCTGGAAACACCATATATTTT.

V gene TRBV27 combines with J gene TRBJ2-6; 7 bases are a match to TRBD1. Looked up from germline, CDR1 is MNHEY and CDR2 is SMNVEV (reference sequence). The length of the CDR3 is 18 residues. Trimming took 5 bases from V and 0 from J; bases not matched to a gene: 10. The CDR3 spells CASSPQGQFLSGANVLTF. The CDR3 nucleotides are TGTGCCAGCAGTCCCCAGGGACAGTTCCTCTCTGGGGCCAACGTCCTGACTTTC.

A word on this clonotype: A read error may be the cause here, since a much bigger clone is one base away. This sequence joins TRBV2 and TRBJ2-3; D uncertain. Germline V gene sequence: CDR1 SNHLY, CDR2 FYNNEI. V was cut by 5 bases and J by 0 bases, with 6 bases left in between. This CDR3 has 13 amino acids. In DNA form, the CDR3 reads TGTGCCAGCAGTTACTCTAGCACAGATACGCAGTATTTT. This codes for CASSYSSTDTQYF.

The genes are TRBV5-1 and TRBJ2-7, with TRBD1 matching over 7 bases. The germline V gene has CDR1 SGHRS and CDR2 YFSETQ. The CDR3 has 15 residues. The junction had 13 bases not matched to a gene; V was cut back by 4 bases and J by 6 bases. The CDR3 region has the DNA TGCGCCAGCAGCAGATCAGGGGGTCCAGAATCCGAGCAGTACTTC. This codes for CASSRSGGPESEQYF. Filled out from reference TRBV5-1 and TRBJ2-7, the complete variable domain reads KAGVTQTPRYLIKTRGQQVTLSCSPISGHRSVSWYQQTPGQGLQFLFEYFSETQRNKGNFPGRFSGRQFSNSRSEMNVSTLELGDSALYLCASSRSGGPESEQYFGPGTRLTVT.

The V call is TRBV6-5, the J call TRBJ2-1; 13 bases match TRBD2. V shed 5 bases and J 2 bases; nucleotides not matched to a gene: 0. Germline CDR1 and CDR2: MNHEY and SVGAGI. The CDR3 length is 15 residues. The CDR3 loop is CASSTSGGAYNEQFF. The CDR3 DNA reads TGTGCCAGCAGTACTAGCGGGGGGGCCTACAATGAGCAGTTCTTC.

This clonotype was picked up many times. V usage is TRBV4-2 and J usage is TRBJ2-2, with 11 bases matching TRBD2. The CDR3 has 17 residues. Germline V gives CDR1 LGHNA, CDR2 YNFKEQ. Trimming removed 0 bases from V and 7 bases from J; junction bases left unmatched: 7. As DNA, the CDR3 is TGTGCCAGCAGCCAAGATTTAGCGGGAGGGCAGGTCGGGGAGCTGTTTTTT. This encodes CASSQDLAGGQVGELFF.

This clonotype was counted a few times. The CDR3, as DNA: TGTGCCATCGGAGGCCCAGCGCAGATCTCTGGAAACACCATATATTTT. Its translation: CAIGGPAQISGNTIYF. This chain joins TRBV10-3 and TRBJ1-3, with D unclear. The CDR3 covers 16 residues. Germline V CDR1 and CDR2: ENHRY, SYGVKD. Trimming removed 8 bases from V and 0 bases from J, with 17 bases in between.

This rearrangement joins TRBV21-1 to TRBJ2-3; the table's D call, TRBD1, was not checked against the DNA. TRBV21-1 is termed a pseudogene. The CDR3 spans 17 residues. CDR3 DNA: TGTGCCAGCGGCCCGAAGCGCAGGGCAGGGGACACAGATACGCAGTATTTT. Translating it yields CASGPKRRAGDTDTQYF.

This clonotype was counted between two and nine times. The chain's CDR3 is CASSQPGTAQETQYF. In nucleotides, the CDR3 is TGCGCCAGCAGCCAACCCGGGACAGCCCAAGAGACCCAGTACTTC. J is TRBJ2-5 and V is TRBV4-1, with TRBD1 identical over 7 bases. CDR1 and CDR2 (germline): MGHRA, YSYEKL. The length of the CDR3 is 15 residues. The V segment lost 2 bases and the J segment 1 base; nucleotides outside the gene matches: 4.

In its sample, this clonotype was seen a few times. The V and J genes are TRBV11-2 and TRBJ2-7; 8 bases are a match to TRBD1. The germline V gene has CDR1 SGHAT and CDR2 FQNNGV. Unmatched junction bases numbered 9, after V lost 5 bases and J lost 3 bases. The CDR3 consists of 15 residues. The CDR3 spells CASSTARTGFYEQYV. CDR3 DNA sequence: TGTGCCAGCAGCACCGCAAGGACAGGGTTCTACGAGCAGTACGTC.

This clonotype was seen more than once but under ten times. The chain is built from TRBV5-4 and TRBJ2-5; D may be TRBD2 (6 bases). The V and J ends lost 4 bases and 5 bases respectively, with 15 bases between them. Germline V gene lookup returns CDR1 SGHNT and CDR2 YYREEE (reference sequence). The CDR3 has 14 amino acids. This chain's CDR3 is CASSPGLNGETQYF. CDR3 DNA: TGTGCCAGCAGCCCGGGACTCAACGGGGAGACCCAGTACTTC.

This clonotype was observed a few times. V and J are TRBV9 and TRBJ2-1; the D is unclear. V dropped 2 bases and J dropped 9 bases, with 24 bases sitting between them. The germline CDR1 and CDR2 sequences are SGDLS and YYNGEE. CDR3 size: 17 residues. CDR3 region: CASSVFVLGYGTGEQFF. CDR3 bases: TGTGCCAGCAGCGTTTTTGTCTTGGGCTATGGCACGGGTGAGCAGTTCTTC.

This clonotype was seen only a few times. The V and J genes are TRBV15 and TRBJ1-2; D unresolved. V was shortened by 0 bases and J by 7 bases, with 15 bases between the two germline ends. Looked up from germline, CDR1 is LNHNV and CDR2 is YYDKDF (reference sequence). This CDR3 has 15 amino acids. The chain's CDR3 is CATSRDRVQTLGYTF. As DNA, the CDR3 is TGTGCCACCAGCAGAGATCGTGTACAGACTCTTGGCTACACCTTC. Using reference TRBV15 and TRBJ1-2 for the parts outside the CDR3, the full variable domain is DAMVIQNPRYQVTQFGKPVTLSCSQTLNHNVMYWYQQKSSQAPKLLFHYYDKDFNNEADTPDNFQSRRPNTSFCFLDIRSPGLGDTAMYLCATSRDRVQTLGYTFGSGTRLTVV.

This clonotype has just a few counts. J is TRBJ2-6 and V is TRBV6-5; TRBD2 is a possible D gene (6 bases). Trimming left V 4 bases short and J 0 bases short, with 10 bases between. Germline V CDR1 and CDR2: MNHEY, SVGAGI. This CDR3 contains 16 residues. The CDR3 DNA reads as TGTGCCAGCAGTTCCGGGGGTGGCTCTGGGGCCAACGTCCTGACTTTC. As protein: CASSSGGGSGANVLTF.

This rearrangement joins TRBV20-1 to TRBJ2-3, with 10 bases that match TRBD2. CDR3 length: 18 amino acids. Germline V gene sequence: CDR1 DFQATT, CDR2 SNEGSKA (reference sequence). After removal of 6 bases from V and 0 bases from J, the junction contained 15 bases not matched to a gene. The CDR3 here is CSASRLAGVSASTDTQYF. Here the CDR3 DNA reads TGCAGTGCGAGCCGGCTAGCGGGAGTAAGTGCTAGCACAGATACGCAGTATTTT.

Worth noting for this clonotype: Since the CDR3 does not end with the conserved phenylalanine or tryptophan, this likely comes from a read error. The chain links TRBV6-5 to TRBJ2-1; TRBD2 agrees at 9 bases. V gave up 11 bases and J gave up 8 bases; unmatched junction bases: 7. Germline lookup yields CDR1 MNHEY and CDR2 SVGAGI. This CDR3 contains 12 residues. The CDR3 here is CASRTSEHEQFS. CDR3 DNA sequence: TGTGCCTCGCGGACTAGCGAGCATGAGCAGTTCTCC.

The chain carries TRBV5-1 and TRBJ2-3; 10 bases line up with TRBD1. With 4 bases clipped from V and 3 bases from J, the junction kept 5 bases outside the gene matches. The CDR3 extends over 15 amino acids. Germline values: CDR1 SGHRS, CDR2 YFSETQ. Here the CDR3 reads CASSATGGFTDTQYF. The CDR3 DNA is TGCGCCAGCAGCGCGACAGGGGGCTTTACAGATACGCAGTATTTT.

This clonotype has only a few counts. The rearrangement joins TRBV20-1 to TRBJ2-1; 9 bases are a match to TRBD2. V shed 2 bases and J 1 base; nucleotides not matched to a gene: 9. This CDR3 has 17 amino acids. The germline V gene encodes CDR1 DFQATT and CDR2 SNEGSKA (reference sequence). The CDR3 DNA sequence: TGCAGTGCTAGAAAAGCGGGGGGCGCCCCTTCCTACAATGAGCAGTTCTTC. Translated, it gives CSARKAGGAPSYNEQFF.

The V gene is TRBV11-1, the J gene TRBJ2-1; D uncertain. CDR1 and CDR2 (germline): SGHAT, FQDESV (reference sequence). CDR3 length: 14 residues. Trimming stripped 6 bases from V and 0 bases from J, with 9 bases between. CDR3 residues: CASRGGYSYNEQFF. DNA for the CDR3: TGTGCCAGCAGGGGTGGCTACTCCTACAATGAGCAGTTCTTC. Together with reference TRBV11-1 and TRBJ2-1, the CDR3 gives the full variable domain: EAEVAQSPRYKITEKSQAVAFWCDPISGHATLYWYRQILGQGPELLVQFQDESVVDDSQLPKDRFSAERLKGVDSTLKIQPAELGDSAMYLCASRGGYSYNEQFFGPGTRLTVL.

The CDR3 region is CASSPGLQGYNEQFF. Written as DNA, the CDR3 is TGCGCCAGCAGCCCGGGCCTCCAGGGCTACAATGAGCAGTTCTTC. The chain combines TRBV5-1 with TRBJ2-1, with D possibly TRBD1 on 5 matching bases. CDR3 length: 15 residues. Deletions cut 4 bases from V and 3 bases from J, with 14 bases between. Germline CDR1 reads SGHRS; CDR2 reads YFSETQ.

This clonotype was seen a handful of times. The chain uses TRBV19 and TRBJ1-2; D is undetermined. Germline V gives CDR1 LNHDA, CDR2 SQIVND (reference sequence). Trimming removed 7 bases from V and 1 base from J, with 16 bases in between. The length of the CDR3 is 15 residues. The CDR3 protein is CASNPTAGINYGYTF. For the CDR3, the DNA is TGTGCCAGTAACCCCACGGCAGGTATTAACTATGGCTACACCTTC.